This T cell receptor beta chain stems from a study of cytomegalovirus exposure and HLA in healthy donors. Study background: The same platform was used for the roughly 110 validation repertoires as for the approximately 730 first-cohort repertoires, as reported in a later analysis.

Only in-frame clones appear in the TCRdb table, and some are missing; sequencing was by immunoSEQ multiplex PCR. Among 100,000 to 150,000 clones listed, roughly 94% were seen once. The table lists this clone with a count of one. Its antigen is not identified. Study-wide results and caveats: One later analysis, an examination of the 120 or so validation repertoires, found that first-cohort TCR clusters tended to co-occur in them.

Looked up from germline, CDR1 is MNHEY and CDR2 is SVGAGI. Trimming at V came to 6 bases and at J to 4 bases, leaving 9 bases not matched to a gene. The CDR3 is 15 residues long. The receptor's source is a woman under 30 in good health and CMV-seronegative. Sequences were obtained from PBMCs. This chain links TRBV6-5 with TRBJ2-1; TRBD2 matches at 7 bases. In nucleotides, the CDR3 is TGTGCCAGCAGGCGAACTAGCGAACGATACAATGAGCAGTTCTTC. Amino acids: CASRRTSERYNEQFF.